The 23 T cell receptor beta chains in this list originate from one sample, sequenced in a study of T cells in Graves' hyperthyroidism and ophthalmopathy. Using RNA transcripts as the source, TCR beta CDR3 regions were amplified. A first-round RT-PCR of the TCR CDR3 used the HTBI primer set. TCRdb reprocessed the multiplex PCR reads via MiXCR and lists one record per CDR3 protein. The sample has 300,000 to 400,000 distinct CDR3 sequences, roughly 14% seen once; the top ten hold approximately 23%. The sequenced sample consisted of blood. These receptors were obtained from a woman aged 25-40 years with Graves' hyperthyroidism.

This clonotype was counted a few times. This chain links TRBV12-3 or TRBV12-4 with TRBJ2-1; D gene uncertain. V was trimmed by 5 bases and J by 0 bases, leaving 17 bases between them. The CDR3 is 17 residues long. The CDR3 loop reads CASSLGIAYTSYNEQFF. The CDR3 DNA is TGTGCCAGCAGTCTAGGGATCGCCTACACCTCCTACAATGAGCAGTTCTTC.

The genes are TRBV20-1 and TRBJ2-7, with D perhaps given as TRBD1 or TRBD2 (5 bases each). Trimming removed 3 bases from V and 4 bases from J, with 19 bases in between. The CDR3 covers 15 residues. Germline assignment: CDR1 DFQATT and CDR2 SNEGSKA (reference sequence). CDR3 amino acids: CSARPNPGTGYEQYF. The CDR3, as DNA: TGCAGTGCTAGGCCGAATCCCGGGACCGGTTACGAGCAGTACTTC.

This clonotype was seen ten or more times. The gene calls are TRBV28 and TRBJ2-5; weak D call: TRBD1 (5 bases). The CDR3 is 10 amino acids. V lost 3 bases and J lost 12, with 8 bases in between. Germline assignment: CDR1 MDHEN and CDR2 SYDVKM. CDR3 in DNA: TGTGCCAGCAGTTTGACAGAAAAGTACTTC. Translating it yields CASSLTEKYF.

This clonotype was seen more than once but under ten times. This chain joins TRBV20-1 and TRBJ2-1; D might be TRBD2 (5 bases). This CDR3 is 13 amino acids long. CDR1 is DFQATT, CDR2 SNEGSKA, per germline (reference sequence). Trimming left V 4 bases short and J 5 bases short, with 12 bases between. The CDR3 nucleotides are TGCAGTGCTACCCGGGGAACTAACAATGAGCAGTTCTTC. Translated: CSATRGTNNEQFF.

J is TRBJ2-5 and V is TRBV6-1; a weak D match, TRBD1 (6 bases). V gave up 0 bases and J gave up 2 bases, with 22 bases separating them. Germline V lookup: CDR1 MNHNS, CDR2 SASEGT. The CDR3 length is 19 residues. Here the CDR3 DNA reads TGTGCCAGCAGTGAAGCATTAGGGGGTGTACCTCCCCAGCAAGAGACCCAGTACTTC. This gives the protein CASSEALGGVPPQQETQYF.

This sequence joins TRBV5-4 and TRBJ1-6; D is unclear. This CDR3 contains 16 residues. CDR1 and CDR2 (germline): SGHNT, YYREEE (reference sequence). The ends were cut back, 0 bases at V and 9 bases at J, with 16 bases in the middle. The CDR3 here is CASSLAAVYEGSPLHF. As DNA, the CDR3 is TGTGCCAGCAGCTTGGCCGCGGTGTATGAGGGTTCACCCCTCCACTTT.

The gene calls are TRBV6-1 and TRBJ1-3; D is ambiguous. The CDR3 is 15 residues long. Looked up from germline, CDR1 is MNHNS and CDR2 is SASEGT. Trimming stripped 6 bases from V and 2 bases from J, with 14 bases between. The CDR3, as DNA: TGTGCCAGCAGGGAGGATCGACTGCCTGGAAACACCATATATTTT. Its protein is CASREDRLPGNTIYF.

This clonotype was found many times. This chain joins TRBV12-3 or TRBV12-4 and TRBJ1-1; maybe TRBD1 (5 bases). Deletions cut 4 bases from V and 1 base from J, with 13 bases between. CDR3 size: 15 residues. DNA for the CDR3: TGTGCCAGCAGTTCAGGGCGCTGGGGGAACACTGAAGCTTTCTTT. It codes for CASSSGRWGNTEAFF.

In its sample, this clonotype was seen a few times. The CDR3 spells CASSQEGWHEQFF. CDR3 DNA: TGTGCCAGCAGCCAAGAGGGTTGGCATGAGCAGTTCTTC. The chain joins TRBV14 to TRBJ2-1; D gene uncertain. CDR3 length: 13 amino acids. V dropped 0 bases and J dropped 8 bases, with 8 bases sitting between them. Germline lookup yields CDR1 SGHDN and CDR2 FVKESK.

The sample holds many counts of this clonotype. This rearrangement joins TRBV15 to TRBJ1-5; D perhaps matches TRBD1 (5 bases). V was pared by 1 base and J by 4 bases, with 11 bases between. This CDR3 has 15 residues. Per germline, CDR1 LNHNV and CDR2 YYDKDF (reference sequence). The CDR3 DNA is TGTGCCACCAGCAGAGCAGGGCGCTCTAATCAGCCCCAGCATTTT. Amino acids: CATSRAGRSNQPQHF.

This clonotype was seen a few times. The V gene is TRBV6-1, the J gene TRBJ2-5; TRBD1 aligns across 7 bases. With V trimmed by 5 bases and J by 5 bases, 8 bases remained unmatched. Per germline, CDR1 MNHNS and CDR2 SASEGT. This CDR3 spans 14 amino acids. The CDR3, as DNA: TGTGCCAGCAGTTCTCTGACAGGGCTGGAGACCCAGTACTTC. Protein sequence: CASSSLTGLETQYF.

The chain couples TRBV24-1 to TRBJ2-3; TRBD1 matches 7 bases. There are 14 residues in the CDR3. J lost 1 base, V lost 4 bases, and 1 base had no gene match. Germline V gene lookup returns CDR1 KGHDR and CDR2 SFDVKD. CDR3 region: CATSEGTGTDTQYF. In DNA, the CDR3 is TGTGCCACCAGTGAAGGGACAGGCACAGATACGCAGTATTTT.

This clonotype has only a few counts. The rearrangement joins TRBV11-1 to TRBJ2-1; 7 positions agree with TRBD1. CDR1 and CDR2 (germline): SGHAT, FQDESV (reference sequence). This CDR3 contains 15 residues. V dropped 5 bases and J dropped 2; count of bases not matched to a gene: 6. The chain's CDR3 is CASSPRQGPYNEQFF. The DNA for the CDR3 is TGTGCCAGCAGCCCTCGACAGGGCCCCTACAATGAGCAGTTCTTC.

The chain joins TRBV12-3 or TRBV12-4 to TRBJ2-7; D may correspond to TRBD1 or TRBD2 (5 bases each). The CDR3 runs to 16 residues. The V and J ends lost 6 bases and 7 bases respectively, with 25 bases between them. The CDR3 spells CASSQRTGTVSGEQYF. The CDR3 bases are TGTGCCAGCAGCCAACGGACCGGGACCGTCTCGGGGGAGCAGTACTTC.

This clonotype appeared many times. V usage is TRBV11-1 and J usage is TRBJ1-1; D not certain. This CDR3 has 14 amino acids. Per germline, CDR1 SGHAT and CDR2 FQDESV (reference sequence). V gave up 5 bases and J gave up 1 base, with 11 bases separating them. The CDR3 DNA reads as TGTGCCAGCAGCCATTCTTTTACGAACACTGAAGCTTTCTTT. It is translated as CASSHSFTNTEAFF.

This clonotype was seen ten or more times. Written as DNA, the CDR3 is TGTGCCAGCAGTTTAGCGGGGACAGCCTATGGCTACACCTTC. Its translation is CASSLAGTAYGYTF. The chain carries TRBV12-3 or TRBV12-4 and TRBJ1-2, with 7 bases lining up with TRBD1. The CDR3 has 14 residues. J lost 4 bases, V lost 0 bases, and 2 bases had no gene match.

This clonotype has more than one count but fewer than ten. CDR3 nucleotide sequence: TGTGCCAGCAAAACTAGCGGGAGACTATGGGAGCTGTTTTTT. Protein sequence: CASKTSGRLWELFF. The rearrangement links TRBV28 to TRBJ2-2; 11 bases agree with TRBD2. This CDR3 is built from 14 residues. The germline gives CDR1 MDHEN, CDR2 SYDVKM. V was clipped by 7 bases and J by 9 bases; unmatched bases: 7.

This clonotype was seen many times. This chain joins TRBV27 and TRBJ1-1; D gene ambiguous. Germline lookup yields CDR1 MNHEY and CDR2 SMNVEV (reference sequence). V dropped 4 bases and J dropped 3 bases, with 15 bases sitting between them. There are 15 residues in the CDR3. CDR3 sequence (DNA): TGTGCCAGCAGTTCCCCCCCGGGCGTGTACACTGAAGCTTTCTTT. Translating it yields CASSSPPGVYTEAFF.

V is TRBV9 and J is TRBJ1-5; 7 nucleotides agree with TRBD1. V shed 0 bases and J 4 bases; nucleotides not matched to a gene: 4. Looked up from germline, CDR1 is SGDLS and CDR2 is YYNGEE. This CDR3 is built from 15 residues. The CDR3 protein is CASSVEWDRNQPQHF. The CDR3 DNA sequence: TGTGCCAGCAGCGTAGAATGGGACAGAAATCAGCCCCAGCATTTT.

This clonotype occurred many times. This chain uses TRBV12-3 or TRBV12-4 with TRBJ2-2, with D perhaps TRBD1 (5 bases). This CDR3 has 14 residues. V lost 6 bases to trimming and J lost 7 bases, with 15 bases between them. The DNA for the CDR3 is TGTGCCAGCAGGGATCAGGGTGGGGTCGGGGAGCTGTTTTTT. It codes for CASRDQGGVGELFF.

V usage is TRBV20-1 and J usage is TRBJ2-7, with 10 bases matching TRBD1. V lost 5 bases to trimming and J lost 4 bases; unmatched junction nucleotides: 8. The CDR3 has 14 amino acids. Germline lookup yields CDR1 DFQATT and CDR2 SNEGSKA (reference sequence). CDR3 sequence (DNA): TGCAGTGCTTCCCGGGGACAGGGGTTGTACGAGCAGTACTTC. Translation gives CSASRGQGLYEQYF.

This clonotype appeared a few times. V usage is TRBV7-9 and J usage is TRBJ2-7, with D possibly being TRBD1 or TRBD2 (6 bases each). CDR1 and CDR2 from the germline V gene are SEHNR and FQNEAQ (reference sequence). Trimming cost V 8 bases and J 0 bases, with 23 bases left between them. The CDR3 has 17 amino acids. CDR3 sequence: CASYTADLADSSYEQYF. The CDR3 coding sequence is TGTGCCAGCTACACCGCAGATTTAGCGGACAGCTCCTACGAGCAGTACTTC.

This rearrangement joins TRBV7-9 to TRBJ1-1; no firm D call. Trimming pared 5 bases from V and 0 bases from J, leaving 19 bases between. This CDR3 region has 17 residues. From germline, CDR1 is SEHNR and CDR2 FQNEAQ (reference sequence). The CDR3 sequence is CASSLKGREHMNTEAFF. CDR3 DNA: TGTGCCAGCAGCCTAAAAGGGAGGGAACACATGAACACTGAAGCTTTCTTT.